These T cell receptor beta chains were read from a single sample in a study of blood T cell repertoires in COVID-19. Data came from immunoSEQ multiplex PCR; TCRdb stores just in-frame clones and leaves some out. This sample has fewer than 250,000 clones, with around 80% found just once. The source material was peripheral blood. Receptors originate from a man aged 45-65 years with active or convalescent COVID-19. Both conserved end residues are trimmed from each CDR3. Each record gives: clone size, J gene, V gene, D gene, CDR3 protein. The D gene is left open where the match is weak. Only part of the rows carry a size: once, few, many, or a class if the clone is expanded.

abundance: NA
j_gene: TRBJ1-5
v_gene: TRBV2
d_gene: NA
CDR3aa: ASSVNSNQPQH

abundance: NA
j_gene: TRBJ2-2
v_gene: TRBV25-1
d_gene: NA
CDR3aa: ASSESANTGELF

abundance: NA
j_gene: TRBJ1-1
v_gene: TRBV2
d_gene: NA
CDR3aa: ASSEGRGPEAF

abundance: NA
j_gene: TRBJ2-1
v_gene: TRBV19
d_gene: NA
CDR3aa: ASSGQSAYNEQF

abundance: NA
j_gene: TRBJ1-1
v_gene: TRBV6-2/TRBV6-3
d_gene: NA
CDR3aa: ASSFETPATVNTEAF

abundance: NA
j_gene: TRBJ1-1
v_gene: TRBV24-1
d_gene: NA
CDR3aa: ASHQGGSTEAF

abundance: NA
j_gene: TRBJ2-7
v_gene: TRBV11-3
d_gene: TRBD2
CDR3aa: ASSCRLAGYEQY

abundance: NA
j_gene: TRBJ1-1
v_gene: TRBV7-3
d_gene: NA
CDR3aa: ASSNYGDTEAF

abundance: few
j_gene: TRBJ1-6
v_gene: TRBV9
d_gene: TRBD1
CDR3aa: ASSGGQGGWSPLH

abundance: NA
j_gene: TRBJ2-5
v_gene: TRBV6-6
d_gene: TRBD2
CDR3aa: ASRSSGGAGQETQY

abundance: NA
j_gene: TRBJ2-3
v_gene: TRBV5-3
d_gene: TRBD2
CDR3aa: ARSLFLAGGPCTDTQY

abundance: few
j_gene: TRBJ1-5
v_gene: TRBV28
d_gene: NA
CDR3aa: ASRYQGGNQPQH

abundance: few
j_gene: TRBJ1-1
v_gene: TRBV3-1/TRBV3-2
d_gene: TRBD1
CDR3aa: ASSPGQGRRNTEAF

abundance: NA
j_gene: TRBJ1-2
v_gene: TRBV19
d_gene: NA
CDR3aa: ASSPTRVAGYT

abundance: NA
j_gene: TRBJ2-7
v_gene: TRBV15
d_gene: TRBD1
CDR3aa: ATSRDQGTAYEQY

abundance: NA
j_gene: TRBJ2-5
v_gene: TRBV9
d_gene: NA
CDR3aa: ASSLSVGVEETQY

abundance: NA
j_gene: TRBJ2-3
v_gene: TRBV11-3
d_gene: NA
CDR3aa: ASSLDGGATDTQY

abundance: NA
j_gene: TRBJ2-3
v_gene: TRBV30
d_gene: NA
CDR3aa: AWSAGPDTQY

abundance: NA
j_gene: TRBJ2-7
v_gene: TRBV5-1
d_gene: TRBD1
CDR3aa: ASCPEGVRGEQY

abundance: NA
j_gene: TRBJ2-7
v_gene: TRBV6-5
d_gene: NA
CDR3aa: ASSNRDTYEQY

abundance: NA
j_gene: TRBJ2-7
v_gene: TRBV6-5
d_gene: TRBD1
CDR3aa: ASSTRTGSPEQY

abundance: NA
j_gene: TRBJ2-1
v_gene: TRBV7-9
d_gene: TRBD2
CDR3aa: ASSLRRGSVYNEQF

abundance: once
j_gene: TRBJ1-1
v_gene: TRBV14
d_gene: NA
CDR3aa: ASSNLFGGEGAF

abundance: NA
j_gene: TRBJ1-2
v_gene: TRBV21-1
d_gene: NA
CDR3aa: ASSCLPSYTGDRGYT

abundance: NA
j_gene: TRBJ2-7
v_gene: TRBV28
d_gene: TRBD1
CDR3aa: ASSFVRQGDEQY

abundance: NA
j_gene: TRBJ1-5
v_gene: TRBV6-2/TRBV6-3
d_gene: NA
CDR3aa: ASSYLGYSNQPQH

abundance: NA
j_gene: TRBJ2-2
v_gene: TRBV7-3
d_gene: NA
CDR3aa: ASSSSDSSTGELF

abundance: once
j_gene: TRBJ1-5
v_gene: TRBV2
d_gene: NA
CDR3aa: ASSEEEGWQPQH

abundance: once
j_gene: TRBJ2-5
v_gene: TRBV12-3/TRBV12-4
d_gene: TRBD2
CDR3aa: ASKGTSGGTQY

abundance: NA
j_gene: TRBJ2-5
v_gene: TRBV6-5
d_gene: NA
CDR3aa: ASRRSGWLDETQY

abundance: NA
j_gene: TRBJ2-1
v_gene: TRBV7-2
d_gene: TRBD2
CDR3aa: ASSLSGGSYNEQF

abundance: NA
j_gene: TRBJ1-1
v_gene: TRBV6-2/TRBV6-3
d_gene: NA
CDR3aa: ASSYEYTEAF

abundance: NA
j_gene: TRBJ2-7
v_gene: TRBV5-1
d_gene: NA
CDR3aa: ASSLGELGQY

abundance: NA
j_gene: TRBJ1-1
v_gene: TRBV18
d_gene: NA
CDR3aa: ASSPDSAGGTEAF

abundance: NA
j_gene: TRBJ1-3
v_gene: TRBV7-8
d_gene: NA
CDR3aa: ASSPRTGYTGNTIY

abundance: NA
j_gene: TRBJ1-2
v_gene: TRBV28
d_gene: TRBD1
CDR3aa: ASSVQGAKGYT

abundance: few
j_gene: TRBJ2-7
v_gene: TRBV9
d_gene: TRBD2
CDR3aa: ASSEGATSGVYEQY

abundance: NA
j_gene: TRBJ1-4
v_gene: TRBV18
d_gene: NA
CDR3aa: ASSSSAGGIDEKLF

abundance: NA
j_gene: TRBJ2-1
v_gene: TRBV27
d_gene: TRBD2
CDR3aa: ASSYFGGGPEYEQF

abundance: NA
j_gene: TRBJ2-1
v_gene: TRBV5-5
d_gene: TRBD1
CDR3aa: ASTSQGATRNEQF

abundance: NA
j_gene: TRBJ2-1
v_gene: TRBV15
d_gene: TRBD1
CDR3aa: ATSRGTGGLNEQF

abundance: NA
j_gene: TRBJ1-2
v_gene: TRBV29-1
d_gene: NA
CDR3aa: SVEQGTSNYGYT

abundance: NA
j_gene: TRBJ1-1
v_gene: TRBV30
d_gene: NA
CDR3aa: ASARRRTEAF

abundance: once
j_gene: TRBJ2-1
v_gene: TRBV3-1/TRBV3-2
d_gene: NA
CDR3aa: ASSQEVGVQRNEQF

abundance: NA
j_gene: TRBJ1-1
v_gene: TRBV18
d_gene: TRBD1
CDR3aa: ASSTAGDRGTEAF

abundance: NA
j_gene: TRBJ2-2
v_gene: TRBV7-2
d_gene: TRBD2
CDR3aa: ASRPGLAGTGELF

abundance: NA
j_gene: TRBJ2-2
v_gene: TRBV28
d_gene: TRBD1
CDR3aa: ASSLSGQINTGELF

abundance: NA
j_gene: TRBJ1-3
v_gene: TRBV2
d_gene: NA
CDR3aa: ASSDRLSGNTIY

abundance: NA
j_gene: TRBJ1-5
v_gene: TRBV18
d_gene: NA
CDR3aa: ASSPPAAAGNQPQH

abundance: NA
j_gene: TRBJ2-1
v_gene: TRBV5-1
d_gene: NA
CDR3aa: ASSLDGGTNEQF

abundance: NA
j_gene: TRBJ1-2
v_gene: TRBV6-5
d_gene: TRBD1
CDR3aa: ASSYSGTVNGYT

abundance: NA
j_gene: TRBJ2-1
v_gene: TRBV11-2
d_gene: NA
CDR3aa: ASSPGVGQKRNEQF

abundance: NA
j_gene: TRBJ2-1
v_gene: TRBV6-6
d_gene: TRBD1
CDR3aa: ASSIQGVSYNEQF

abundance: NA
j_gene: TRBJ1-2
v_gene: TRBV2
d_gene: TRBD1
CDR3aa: ASSKDRGFSGVYGYT

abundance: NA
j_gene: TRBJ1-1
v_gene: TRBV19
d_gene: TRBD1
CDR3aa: ASSTETGRFDTEAF